This T cell receptor beta chain is from a study of OX40 agonist ivuxolimab in advanced cancers. CDR1 is LNHDA, CDR2 SQIVND, per germline (reference sequence). The CDR3 length is 13 residues. V was shortened by 5 bases and J by 6 bases, with 11 bases between the two germline ends. TCRdb keeps only in-frame clones here, not all; method: immunoSEQ multiplex PCR. The table includes almost 90,000 clones, around nine tenths detected once. Here the sequenced sample was CD4+ or CD8+ T cells sorted from blood, taken in a trial of the OX40 agonist ivuxolimab. The chain carries TRBV19 and TRBJ1-5; D is unclear. The source of this sequence is an adult with an advanced solid tumor such as melanoma, head and neck, liver or kidney cancer. The CDR3 loop is CASSQTLTQPQHF. The CDR3 DNA sequence: TGTGCCAGTAGTCAGACCTTAACTCAGCCCCAGCATTTT.